The 23 T cell receptor beta chains given below trace back to one sample, sequenced in a study of cytomegalovirus exposure and HLA in healthy donors. Vbeta (60) and Jbeta (13) primers were used in the PCR. Sequenced by immunoSEQ multiplex PCR; TCRdb stores in-frame clones only, minus some. Altogether about 150,000 clones are present, just under 70% being singletons, with the ten largest covering 3.5% to 5%. The sequenced material came from PBMCs. Receptors originate from a man in his 60s in good health and CMV-seronegative.

The rearrangement uses TRBV7-3 and TRBJ2-1; 9 bases map to TRBD2. Trimming took 5 bases from V and 7 from J; bases not matched to a gene: 12. The germline CDR1 and CDR2 sequences are SGHTA and FQGTGA. CDR3 length equals 16 residues. The CDR3 DNA reads TGTGCCAGCAGCCAAACCGGGACTAGCCTGAATAATGAGCAGTTCTTC. Amino acids: CASSQTGTSLNNEQFF.

The J gene is TRBJ1-2, the V gene TRBV27; D may be TRBD1 (6 bases). This CDR3 has 11 amino acids. Germline V lookup: CDR1 MNHEY, CDR2 SMNVEV (reference sequence). V was cut by 3 bases and J by 9 bases, with 8 bases left in between. The CDR3 DNA is TGTGCCAGCAGTTTTGGGGGCCGCTACACCTTC. Amino acid sequence: CASSFGGRYTF.

This chain connects TRBV5-6 to TRBJ2-4, with D perhaps TRBD1 (5 bases). The CDR3 loop spans 14 amino acids. The germline V gene has CDR1 SGHDT and CDR2 YYEEEE. Trimming cost V 2 bases and J 3 bases, with 9 bases left between them. The CDR3 loop reads CASSLGVFKNIQYF. CDR3 nucleotide sequence: TGTGCCAGCAGCTTAGGGGTATTCAAAAACATTCAGTACTTC.

This clone came up once. CDR3 in DNA: TGTGCCAGCAGTTTATCAGCGGGAGTCTACGAGCAGTACTTC. Protein sequence: CASSLSAGVYEQYF. This chain joins TRBV28 and TRBJ2-7; 8 bases agree with TRBD2. The CDR3 length is 14 residues. V shed 1 base and J 3 bases; nucleotides not matched to a gene: 2. Germline CDR1 MDHEN, CDR2 SYDVKM.

This clone was observed a handful of times. The rearrangement joins TRBV19 to TRBJ1-6, with 9 positions matching TRBD1. The CDR3 length is 14 residues. V was pared by 5 bases and J by 9 bases, with 5 bases of the junction left unmatched. CDR1 LNHDA and CDR2 SQIVND come from the germline V gene (reference sequence). CDR3 region: CASSWTGDSSPLHF. In DNA form, the CDR3 reads TGTGCCAGTAGTTGGACAGGGGATAGTTCACCCCTCCACTTT.

The rearrangement joins TRBV2 to TRBJ2-4; no clear D. The CDR3 has 13 residues. The V and J ends lost 3 bases and 4 bases respectively, with 7 bases between them. Germline V gene data show CDR1 as SNHLY and CDR2 as FYNNEI. The CDR3: CASSDRLKNIQYF. In DNA, the CDR3 is TGTGCCAGCAGTGACAGACTTAAAAACATTCAGTACTTC.

V usage is TRBV5-4 and J usage is TRBJ1-2, with 9 bases aligning to TRBD1. Germline assignment: CDR1 SGHNT and CDR2 YYREEE (reference sequence). Trimming removed 5 bases from V and 8 bases from J; junction bases left unmatched: 13. The CDR3 has 15 amino acids. The CDR3 DNA is TGTGCCAGCAGACCGGACAGGGGAATGCTTGAGGGCTACACCTTC. Translating gives CASRPDRGMLEGYTF.

The CDR3 DNA follows: TGTGCCAGCAGCCAGAGCCCACCGGGACAGGGGTCGGGGAACACTGAAGCTTTCTTT. Residues: CASSQSPPGQGSGNTEAFF. V gene TRBV7-3 combines with J gene TRBJ1-1, with 10 bases matching TRBD1. This CDR3 has 19 amino acids. Germline V lookup: CDR1 SGHTA, CDR2 FQGTGA. J was trimmed by 1 base and V by 5 bases; bases with no gene match: 16.

The rearrangement links TRBV7-3 to TRBJ2-7, with 13 bases lining up with TRBD2. V was pared by 5 bases and J by 5 bases, with 9 bases of the junction left unmatched. CDR3 length: 16 amino acids. Germline V CDR1 and CDR2: SGHTA, FQGTGA. CDR3 DNA sequence: TGTGCCAGCAGCCCGGGGACTAGCGGGAATAAGGACGAGCAGTACTTC. As protein: CASSPGTSGNKDEQYF. Using reference TRBV7-3 and TRBJ2-7 for the parts outside the CDR3, the full variable domain is GAGVSQTPSNKVTEKGKYVELRCDPISGHTALYWYRQSLGQGPEFLIYFQGTGAADDSGLPNDRFFAVRPEGSVSTLKIQRTERGDSAVYLCASSPGTSGNKDEQYFGPGTRLTVT.

In its sample, this clone was seen a few times. The chain carries TRBV5-1 and TRBJ2-7, with 8 bases lining up with TRBD2. CDR1 SGHRS and CDR2 YFSETQ come from the germline V gene. With V trimmed by 0 bases and J by 4 bases, 3 bases remained unmatched. This CDR3 region has 14 residues. The CDR3, as DNA: TGCGCCAGCAGCTTGGTCCGGGGGGGGTACGAGCAGTACTTC. Translating gives CASSLVRGGYEQYF.

In its sample, this clone was seen a few times. The chain joins TRBV5-6 to TRBJ2-3; D is perhaps TRBD1 (6 bases). Per germline, CDR1 SGHDT and CDR2 YYEEEE. The CDR3 totals 15 residues. The V and J ends lost 1 base and 0 bases respectively, with 9 bases between them. The CDR3 DNA sequence: TGTGCCAGCAGCTTGATTAGGGGGAGCACAGATACGCAGTATTTT. Translation: CASSLIRGSTDTQYF. Using reference TRBV5-6 and TRBJ2-3 for the parts outside the CDR3, the full variable domain is DAGVTQSPTHLIKTRGQQVTLRCSPKSGHDTVSWYQQALGQGPQFIFQYYEEEERQRGNFPDRFSGHQFPNYSSELNVNALLLGDSALYLCASSLIRGSTDTQYFGPGTRLTVL.

This clone was counted once. This rearrangement joins TRBV5-8 to TRBJ1-2, with TRBD1 identical over 9 bases. With 4 bases clipped from V and 4 bases from J, the junction kept 17 bases outside the gene matches. Germline V CDR1 and CDR2: SGHTS, YDEGEE. The CDR3 is 18 residues long. The CDR3 loop is CASSQGSGTGRGFYGYTF. In DNA, the CDR3 is TGTGCCAGCAGCCAAGGGTCAGGGACAGGGAGAGGCTTCTATGGCTACACCTTC. The variable domain in full, completed from reference TRBV5-8 and TRBJ1-2, reads EAGVTQSPTHLIKTRGQQATLRCSPISGHTSVYWYQQALGLGLQFLLWYDEGEERNRGNFPPRFSGRQFPNYSSELNVNALELEDSALYLCASSQGSGTGRGFYGYTFGSGTRLTVV.

CDR3 region: CASSLSGTEAFF. DNA for the CDR3: TGTGCCAGCAGCTTATCCGGGACAGAAGCTTTCTTT. The rearrangement joins TRBV7-3 to TRBJ1-1; D perhaps matches TRBD1 (6 bases). CDR1 and CDR2 (germline): SGHTA, FQGTGA. There are 12 residues in the CDR3. V gave up 2 bases and J gave up 8 bases, with 9 bases separating them.

This chain connects TRBV5-8 to TRBJ2-5; 7 nucleotides align to TRBD2. From germline, CDR1 is SGHTS and CDR2 YDEGEE. This CDR3 has 14 amino acids. The V and J ends lost 4 bases and 1 base, in that order; junction bases with no gene match: 4. The CDR3 here is CASSPRLAQETQYF. The CDR3 DNA is TGTGCCAGCAGCCCACGACTAGCCCAAGAGACCCAGTACTTC. Using reference TRBV5-8 and TRBJ2-5 for the parts outside the CDR3, the full variable domain is EAGVTQSPTHLIKTRGQQATLRCSPISGHTSVYWYQQALGLGLQFLLWYDEGEERNRGNFPPRFSGRQFPNYSSELNVNALELEDSALYLCASSPRLAQETQYFGPGTRLLVL.

CDR3 residues: CASRTDSPLYEQYF. The CDR3 region has the DNA TGTGCCAGCAGGACCGACAGCCCCCTCTACGAGCAGTACTTC. The chain uses TRBV6-6 and TRBJ2-7; possible D gene TRBD1, 5 bases. V lost 6 bases and J 3 bases, leaving 15 bases between the germline ends. The CDR3 runs to 14 residues. Germline CDR1 MNHNY, CDR2 SVGAGI (reference sequence).

V gene TRBV11-2 combines with J gene TRBJ2-5; 9 nucleotides agree with TRBD2. V shed 0 bases and J 5 bases; nucleotides not matched to a gene: 7. CDR3 length equals 16 residues. From germline, CDR1 is SGHAT and CDR2 FQNNGV. The CDR3 region has the DNA TGTGCCAGCAGCTTAGAATTAGCGGGAGTAGTGGAGACCCAGTACTTC. Translation: CASSLELAGVVETQYF.

J is TRBJ1-1 and V is TRBV13; TRBD1 agrees at 8 bases. With 5 bases clipped from V and 4 bases from J, the junction kept 9 bases outside the gene matches. CDR3 size: 15 residues. Germline assignment: CDR1 PRHDT and CDR2 FYEKMQ (reference sequence). Here the CDR3 reads CASSNLETGATEAFF. CDR3 coding DNA: TGTGCCAGCAGCAATTTGGAGACAGGGGCCACTGAAGCTTTCTTT.

The J gene is TRBJ2-1, the V gene TRBV29-1; 11 bases are a match to TRBD2. Germline assignment: CDR1 SQVTM and CDR2 ANQGSEA. Trimming at V came to 5 bases and at J to 7 bases, leaving 10 bases not matched to a gene. The CDR3 is 15 amino acids. As DNA, the CDR3 is TGCAGCGTTCTCCGAGGGACTAGCGGAGCGAATGAGCAGTTCTTC. Translating it yields CSVLRGTSGANEQFF.

The chain joins TRBV6-1 to TRBJ1-1; D not certain. Trimming pared 6 bases from V and 4 bases from J, leaving 12 bases between. The CDR3 is made up of 13 amino acids. Germline CDR1 and CDR2: MNHNS and SASEGT. Here the CDR3 DNA reads TGTGCCAGCAGCGCCCTTCGGGGCACTGAAGCTTTCTTT. This gives the protein CASSALRGTEAFF.

As for this clone: Other DNA sequences in this sample translate to the same CDR3. The chain is built from TRBV6-4 and TRBJ1-1, with TRBD1 identical over 7 bases. The CDR3 is 13 residues long. Germline lookup yields CDR1 MRHNA and CDR2 SNTAGT. V dropped 5 bases and J dropped 3; count of bases not matched to a gene: 3. The CDR3 loop reads CASSRTGDTEAFF. The CDR3 region has the DNA TGTGCCAGCAGTCGCACAGGGGACACTGAAGCTTTCTTT.

The CDR3 DNA reads as TGTGCCAGCAGCCCGGGGGGCGGGGGCCGCTACGAGCAGTACTTC. Residues: CASSPGGGGRYEQYF. This rearrangement joins TRBV13 to TRBJ2-7; perhaps TRBD2 as D (7 bases). Trimming took off 5 bases at V and 3 bases at J, with 17 bases between the two ends. From germline, CDR1 is PRHDT and CDR2 FYEKMQ (reference sequence). This CDR3 has 15 amino acids.

The chain links TRBV6-5 to TRBJ1-3, with 7 bases identical to TRBD1. V gave up 8 bases and J gave up 3 bases; unmatched junction bases: 10. Per germline, CDR1 MNHEY and CDR2 SVGAGI. The CDR3 totals 15 residues. CDR3 sequence (DNA): TGTGCCAGCTCTCGGCAGGGGGGACTTGGAAACACCATATATTTT. This encodes CASSRQGGLGNTIYF.

The chain is built from TRBV19 and TRBJ1-4; 7 bases fit TRBD1. The trim removed 3 bases at V and 8 bases at J, leaving 6 bases unmatched. CDR1 and CDR2 from the germline V gene are LNHDA and SQIVND (reference sequence). This CDR3 comprises 14 residues. Here the CDR3 reads CASSINRGPEKLFF. The CDR3 region has the DNA TGTGCCAGTAGTATCAACAGGGGACCCGAAAAACTGTTTTTT.